These 7 T cell receptor beta chains were all obtained from the same sample, sequenced in a study of blood T cell repertoires in COVID-19. Here immunoSEQ multiplex PCR was the method, and the copy in TCRdb shows in-frame clones only, minus some. The sample consists of approximately 250,000 clones, around nine tenths of them appearing once. Source material: PBMCs or T cells enriched from blood (not recorded which). Source of these receptors: an older woman in a cohort exposed to, infected with or recovered from COVID-19 (not recorded which).

The rearrangement joins TRBV7-9 to TRBJ2-7, with 14 positions matching TRBD2. Losses at the gene ends were 5 bases for V and 7 bases for J; bases not matched to a gene: 4. The germline V gene encodes CDR1 SEHNR and CDR2 FQNEAQ (reference sequence). This CDR3 is 14 amino acids long. CDR3 nucleotide sequence: TGTGCCAGCAGCCAGACTAGCGGGAGGGGTGAGCAGTACTTC. Protein product: CASSQTSGRGEQYF.

J is TRBJ2-7 and V is TRBV4-1; possibly TRBD2 for D (6 bases). There are 19 residues in the CDR3. CDR1 is MGHRA and CDR2 is YSYEKL in the germline V gene. Trimming stripped 2 bases from V and 1 base from J, with 24 bases between. In DNA, the CDR3 is TGCGCCAGCAGCCAATTGGAGGGAGCATTAATCGGGAAGTCCTACGAGCAGTACTTC. Protein sequence: CASSQLEGALIGKSYEQYF.

This chain connects TRBV7-3 to TRBJ2-5; D uncertain. Germline V gene data show CDR1 as SGHTA and CDR2 as FQGTGA. V dropped 5 bases and J dropped 4 bases, with 11 bases sitting between them. There are 13 residues in the CDR3. The CDR3 DNA reads as TGTGCCAGCAGCCGAGGAAACGGAGAGACCCAGTACTTC. As protein: CASSRGNGETQYF.

The chain combines TRBV11-2 with TRBJ2-7; D not resolved. This CDR3 is built from 14 residues. Germline V gene data show CDR1 as SGHAT and CDR2 as FQNNGV. Between the trimmed V and J ends, which lost 0 bases and 1 base, there was a span of 7 bases. The CDR3 loop is CASSLDPQSYEQYF. Written as DNA, the CDR3 is TGTGCCAGCAGCTTAGACCCCCAATCCTACGAGCAGTACTTC.

CDR3 amino acids: CATSAIAGGTTGELFF. CDR3 bases: TGTGCCACCAGTGCCATAGCGGGAGGGACCACCGGGGAGCTGTTTTTT. The rearrangement joins TRBV24-1 to TRBJ2-2; 11 bases match TRBD2. Trimming removed 5 bases from V and 4 bases from J; junction bases left unmatched: 5. CDR3 length equals 16 residues. The germline CDR1 and CDR2 sequences are KGHDR and SFDVKD.

V and J are TRBV5-1 and TRBJ2-1; D is uncertain. The CDR3 is 15 amino acids. Trimming pared 3 bases from V and 0 bases from J, leaving 10 bases between. Germline values: CDR1 SGHRS, CDR2 YFSETQ. The CDR3: CASSSTVSSYNEQFF. CDR3 bases: TGCGCCAGCAGCTCCACAGTTAGCTCCTACAATGAGCAGTTCTTC.

The chain joins TRBV27 to TRBJ2-3; 8 bases align to TRBD2. Germline V gene sequence: CDR1 MNHEY, CDR2 SMNVEV (reference sequence). The CDR3 runs 14 residues. J was trimmed by 5 bases and V by 3 bases; bases with no gene match: 4. The CDR3 DNA sequence: TGTGCCAGCAGTTTGCGGGGGGCAGGAGATACGCAGTATTTT. It yields the protein CASSLRGAGDTQYF.